Presented here are 10 T cell receptor beta chains from one specimen sequenced in a study of T cell responses to AZD1222 COVID-19 vaccine. Data came from immunoSEQ multiplex PCR; TCRdb stores just in-frame clones and leaves some out. Here the sample spans 97,000 or so clones, over 75% being singletons. The material was peripheral blood, obtained on day 0 of AZD1222 vaccination. All receptors come from an adult in good health.

J is TRBJ2-7 and V is TRBV27; 10 bases agree with TRBD1. Germline assignment: CDR1 MNHEY and CDR2 SMNVEV (reference sequence). This CDR3 contains 14 residues. Trimming at V came to 5 bases and at J to 2 bases, leaving 3 bases not matched to a gene. The DNA of the CDR3 is TGTGCCAGCAGTCTAGGACAGGGGGCCTACGAGCAGTACTTC. The encoded protein is CASSLGQGAYEQYF.

The chain recombines TRBV5-1 with TRBJ1-5; 7 bases line up with TRBD1. The J segment lost 5 bases and the V segment lost 3 bases, leaving 11 bases of the junction unmatched. The CDR3 has 16 residues. The germline CDR1 and CDR2 sequences are SGHRS and YFSETQ. The DNA of the CDR3 is TGCGCCAGCAGCTGGATGCCAGGGGGGCCCGATCAGCCCCAGCATTTT. It encodes CASSWMPGGPDQPQHF.

V is TRBV28 and J is TRBJ2-7, with a weak D call TRBD2 (5 bases). The germline V gene has CDR1 MDHEN and CDR2 SYDVKM. The CDR3 loop spans 12 amino acids. Trimming shortened V by 6 bases and J by 6 bases, and 12 bases separated the two germline ends. In nucleotides, the CDR3 is TGTGCCAGCAGACTGAGGGTTGGCGAGCAGTACTTC. The encoded protein is CASRLRVGEQYF.

The chain employs TRBV19 and TRBJ2-7, with 11 nucleotides matching TRBD2. Per germline, CDR1 LNHDA and CDR2 SQIVND (reference sequence). V dropped 5 bases and J dropped 2; count of bases not matched to a gene: 8. The CDR3 extends over 16 amino acids. The CDR3 nucleotides read TGTGCCAGTAGTGAGTATGTAGCGGGAGGGCCCTACGAGCAGTACTTC. Amino acid sequence: CASSEYVAGGPYEQYF.

The V and J genes are TRBV25-1 and TRBJ1-5; D gene unclear. From germline, CDR1 is MGHDK and CDR2 SYGVNS. The CDR3 runs 15 residues. Deletions cut 4 bases from V and 3 bases from J, with 13 bases between. CDR3 loop: CASSGIRGANQPQHF. The CDR3 bases are TGTGCCAGCAGTGGAATACGGGGTGCCAATCAGCCCCAGCATTTT.

The V gene is TRBV7-9, the J gene TRBJ1-2; the D is unclear. The CDR3 contains 14 residues. The V gene's germline CDR1 is SEHNR and CDR2 FQNEAQ (reference sequence). Trimming pared 1 base from V and 1 base from J, leaving 7 bases between. The CDR3 DNA sequence: TGTGCCAGCAGCTTAGGGGGTATTAACTATGGCTACACCTTC. Residues: CASSLGGINYGYTF.

Of note for this clone: Other DNA sequences in the same sample also yield this CDR3. The chain joins TRBV19 to TRBJ1-6; 7 bases match TRBD1. Germline V gene sequence: CDR1 LNHDA, CDR2 SQIVND (reference sequence). The length of the CDR3 is 14 residues. V lost 5 bases and J lost 7; bases outside the gene matches: 5. CDR3 bases: TGTGCCAGTAGTCGCAGGGACAGCAATTCACCCCTCCACTTT. Translating gives CASSRRDSNSPLHF.

This chain links TRBV2 with TRBJ2-7, with 11 bases identical to TRBD1. CDR3 size: 15 residues. Unmatched junction bases numbered 2, after V lost 4 bases and J lost 0 bases. In germline, CDR1 is SNHLY, CDR2 FYNNEI. CDR3 DNA: TGTGCCAGCAGTGCCGGGACAGGGGGCTCCTACGAGCAGTACTTC. Its translation is CASSAGTGGSYEQYF.

The V gene is TRBV10-3, the J gene TRBJ1-2; TRBD1 aligns across 10 bases. Per the germline V gene, CDR1 is ENHRY and CDR2 is SYGVKD. The CDR3 spans 14 residues. V lost 3 bases, J lost 6 bases, and 4 bases stayed unmatched. CDR3 loop: CAISETGTGDGYTF. Written as DNA, the CDR3 is TGTGCCATCAGTGAAACCGGGACAGGGGATGGCTACACCTTC.

In this sample, this clone turned up a few times. The J gene is TRBJ1-5, the V gene TRBV2, with TRBD1 matching 9 bases. CDR3 length: 15 amino acids. Germline V gene data show CDR1 as SNHLY and CDR2 as FYNNEI. V lost 6 bases, J lost 0 bases, and 3 bases stayed unmatched. The chain's CDR3 is CASRGTGFSNQPQHF. In DNA form, the CDR3 reads TGTGCCAGCAGAGGGACAGGGTTTAGCAATCAGCCCCAGCATTTT.